This T cell receptor (beta chain) was identified during a study of T-cell reconstitution after alpha-beta-depleted transplantation in children. Study outcomes and limitations: Where alpha-beta T cells came from about two months after transplant was reportedly several hundred expanded graft clones. T-cell numbers and diversity one year post-transplant derived largely from freshly generated T cells.

The germline gives CDR1 SGDLS, CDR2 YYNGEE. V gave up 2 bases and J gave up 4 bases, with 15 bases separating them. CDR3 size: 15 residues. This clonotype has ten or more counts. Its matching antigen is unknown. Using unique molecular identifiers, the investigators prepared the TCRbeta library. TCRdb used MiXCR to reprocess the PCR reads, holding one entry per CDR3 protein. The sample includes 150,000 to 200,000 distinct CDR3 sequences, 5.5% to 7% seen only once; the top ten take just over 4.5%. The chain links TRBV9 to TRBJ1-2; possibly TRBD1 for D (5 bases). Sequencing used PBMCs, obtained before TCRalphabeta/CD19-depleted stem cell transplant. This clonotype was obtained from a girl under two years old with combined immunodeficiency, due to receive a stem cell transplant. For the CDR3, the DNA is TGTGCCAGCAGCGTCGTAGACCAGGGTATCTATGGCTACACCTTC. Amino acids: CASSVVDQGIYGYTF.